Each of the 19 T cell receptor beta chains below was sequenced from the same sample in a study of blood T cells in healthy people across ages. For the second PCR, which ran for about 7 to 11 cycles, a sample-barcoded 5' primer and a J-beta primer mix were used. TCRdb re-called the 5' RACE reads with MiXCR, one entry per CDR3 protein. The sample holds 1.6 million or so distinct CDR3 sequences, roughly 32% seen once. The sequenced material came from blood. These receptors all stem from a young woman in good health.

The chain has TRBV29-1 and TRBJ2-7; the D gene is possibly TRBD1 (5 bases). This CDR3 comprises 10 residues. V was trimmed by 7 bases and J by 5 bases, leaving 9 bases between them. CDR1 is SQVTM, CDR2 ANQGSEA, per germline. CDR3 loop: CSGQGHEQYF. CDR3 coding DNA: TGCAGCGGGCAGGGCCACGAGCAGTACTTC.

The rearrangement links TRBV12-3 or TRBV12-4 to TRBJ2-2; TRBD2 matches at 16 bases. V gave up 8 bases and J gave up 7 bases; unmatched junction bases: 7. CDR3 size: 16 residues. CDR3 protein: CASGTSGGVVIGELFF. CDR3 DNA sequence: TGTGCCAGCGGGACTAGCGGGGGGGTAGTGATCGGGGAGCTGTTTTTT.

This chain joins TRBV27 and TRBJ2-7; possible D gene TRBD2, 6 bases. V lost 1 base and J lost 3, with 10 bases in between. From germline, CDR1 is MNHEY and CDR2 SMNVEV (reference sequence). The CDR3 totals 14 residues. In DNA form, the CDR3 reads TGTGCCAGCAGTTTATTTATCGGGAGCTACGAGCAGTACTTC. Translated, it gives CASSLFIGSYEQYF.

The gene calls are TRBV27 and TRBJ1-1; 9 positions match TRBD1. Germline V gives CDR1 MNHEY, CDR2 SMNVEV (reference sequence). This CDR3 has 17 amino acids. V lost 5 bases, J lost 4 bases, and 14 bases stayed unmatched. CDR3 sequence: CASSPLHSGQGSTEAFF. The CDR3 DNA sequence: TGTGCCAGCAGTCCCCTCCATTCGGGACAGGGTTCCACTGAAGCTTTCTTT.

CDR3 DNA sequence: TGCAGTGCTAGACCTAGGAGGCGGGCCTACGAGCAGTACTTC. Protein sequence: CSARPRRRAYEQYF. The chain links TRBV20-1 to TRBJ2-7; a possible D gene is TRBD2 (5 bases). Trimming shortened V by 2 bases and J by 2 bases, and 13 bases separated the two germline ends. The CDR3 spans 14 residues. Per germline, CDR1 DFQATT and CDR2 SNEGSKA (reference sequence).

This CDR3 is CASRPGLAGAPSTDTQYF. CDR3 sequence (DNA): TGTGCCAGCAGGCCCGGACTAGCGGGGGCCCCTAGCACAGATACGCAGTATTTT. This chain uses TRBV27 with TRBJ2-3; 13 bases match TRBD2. The length of the CDR3 is 18 residues. Germline lookup yields CDR1 MNHEY and CDR2 SMNVEV (reference sequence). Unmatched junction bases numbered 9, after V lost 6 bases and J lost 0 bases.

This clonotype turned up a few times. CDR3 amino acids: CASSSISGEDSYNEQYF. In nucleotides, the CDR3 is TGTGCCAGCAGCTCTATATCCGGGGAGGATTCCTACAATGAGCAGTACTTC. The J gene is TRBJ2-1, the V gene TRBV7-8; D may be TRBD2 (6 bases). Judging by the DNA end, TRBJ2-7 fits better; the J call may be wrong. The germline V gene encodes CDR1 SGHVS and CDR2 FQNEAQ. This CDR3 contains 17 residues.

This clonotype was picked up a small number of times. The J gene is TRBJ1-2, the V gene TRBV20-1; possible D gene TRBD1, 5 bases. CDR3 size: 17 residues. From germline, CDR1 is DFQATT and CDR2 SNEGSKA (reference sequence). Trimming pared 1 base from V and 2 bases from J, leaving 20 bases between. The CDR3: CSARGRQGTRLNYGYTF. CDR3 DNA: TGCAGTGCTAGAGGCCGTCAGGGTACAAGGCTGAACTATGGCTACACCTTC.

This clonotype was picked up a small number of times. This chain joins TRBV10-3 and TRBJ2-5; TRBD1 aligns across 10 bases. Germline CDR1 reads ENHRY; CDR2 reads SYGVKD. The CDR3 runs to 15 residues. Trimming took 10 bases from V and 5 from J; bases not matched to a gene: 13. CDR3 residues: CATGAGTGVSETQYF. As DNA, the CDR3 is TGTGCCACCGGGGCCGGGACAGGGGTCAGCGAGACCCAGTACTTC.

This clonotype was counted ten times or more. Compared with germline, one end of the junction differs, possibly owing to a read error. V and J are TRBV29-1 and TRBJ2-3; TRBD2 matches 7 bases. The CDR3 contains 11 residues. Germline assignment: CDR1 SQVTM and CDR2 ANQGSEA. The CDR3, as DNA: TGTACGGCGGGAGAATCGGATACGCAGTATTTT. It specifies CTAGESDTQYF.

V usage is TRBV19 and J usage is TRBJ1-2; D gene ambiguous. The germline CDR1 and CDR2 sequences are LNHDA and SQIVND (reference sequence). The V end lost 3 bases, the J end lost 2 bases, and 13 bases lay between the germline ends. The CDR3 is 15 residues long. The DNA of the CDR3 is TGTGCCAGTAGTATTGCGGGCCAGCCCAACTATGGCTACACCTTC. This gives the protein CASSIAGQPNYGYTF. The whole variable domain, filled in from reference TRBV19 and TRBJ1-2, reads DGGITQSPKYLFRKEGQNVTLSCEQNLNHDAMYWYRQDPGQGLRLIYYSQIVNDFQKGDIAEGYSVSREKKESFPLTVTSAQKNPTAFYLCASSIAGQPNYGYTFGSGTRLTVV.

This clonotype was detected only a few times. The chain carries TRBV7-6 and TRBJ2-7; 10 nucleotides match TRBD2. The J segment lost 0 bases and the V segment lost 5 bases, leaving 16 bases of the junction unmatched. The CDR3 sequence is 19 residues long. Per germline, CDR1 SGHVS and CDR2 FNYEAQ. CDR3 nucleotides: TGTGCCAGCAGCCAGGCTCTAGCGGGGGCCGCGTCAAGCTCCTACGAGCAGTACTTC. Protein: CASSQALAGAASSSYEQYF.

The chain uses TRBV29-1 and TRBJ2-2; D unclear. The CDR3 covers 14 residues. The germline V and J ends were trimmed by 8 bases and 0 bases, with 13 bases remaining between them. Germline-derived CDR1 and CDR2 are SQVTM and ANQGSEA. CDR3 bases: TGCAGCCCCTACAGCGTTCCGAACACCGGGGAGCTGTTTTTT. It codes for CSPYSVPNTGELFF.

The genes are TRBV20-1 and TRBJ1-5, with 8 bases fitting TRBD1. The CDR3 has 15 amino acids. Unmatched junction bases numbered 6, after V lost 2 bases and J lost 3 bases. In germline, CDR1 is DFQATT, CDR2 SNEGSKA (reference sequence). CDR3 nucleotide sequence: TGCAGTGCTAGATCGAGGGACAGGAACAATCAGCCCCAGCATTTT. Residues: CSARSRDRNNQPQHF.

Remarks on this clonotype: The final CDR3 position lacks the conserved phenylalanine or tryptophan, pointing to a likely read error. V is TRBV20-1 and J is TRBJ1-6; no definite D call. Germline lookup yields CDR1 DFQATT and CDR2 SNEGSKA (reference sequence). The CDR3 has 16 amino acids. V lost 6 bases to trimming and J lost 0 bases, with 15 bases between them. CDR3 coding DNA: TGCAGTGCACTGAGACGGAACAGCTCCTATAATTCACCCCTCCACCTT. Its protein product is CSALRRNSSYNSPLHL.

This chain joins TRBV28 and TRBJ2-3, with D possibly matching TRBD2 (6 bases). Trimming left V 4 bases short and J 0 bases short, with 11 bases between. The CDR3 runs 15 residues. Per germline, CDR1 MDHEN and CDR2 SYDVKM. In DNA, the CDR3 is TGTGCCAGCAGTTCATATAGCGGCAGCACAGATACGCAGTATTTT. Encoded protein: CASSSYSGSTDTQYF.

The rearrangement uses TRBV5-1 and TRBJ1-2, with D possibly being TRBD1 (5 bases). Deletions cut 0 bases from V and 4 bases from J, with 16 bases between. The CDR3 runs 16 residues. Germline CDR1 and CDR2: SGHRS and YFSETQ. In DNA form, the CDR3 reads TGCGCCAGCAGCTTGGACAACACAGGAACCCCCTATGGCTACACCTTC. Translated, it gives CASSLDNTGTPYGYTF.

This clonotype was detected a few times. The V call is TRBV6-4, the J call TRBJ1-5; D is unclear. Germline V gene lookup returns CDR1 MRHNA and CDR2 SNTAGT. This CDR3 is 13 amino acids long. The V end lost 4 bases, the J end lost 7 bases, and 11 bases lay between the germline ends. The CDR3 loop is CASSAEEGQPQHF. CDR3 nucleotides: TGTGCCAGCAGTGCAGAGGAGGGACAGCCCCAGCATTTT.

This clonotype was found a few times. The gene calls are TRBV20-1 and TRBJ2-5, with TRBD2 identical over 9 bases. Per germline, CDR1 DFQATT and CDR2 SNEGSKA (reference sequence). This CDR3 spans 16 amino acids. CDR3 nucleotide sequence: TGCAAAAAGGGCGCTAGCGGGGTGGGGAGCCAAGAGACCCAGTACTTC. Translation: CKKGASGVGSQETQYF.